Sequencing of this T cell receptor beta chain was carried out in a study of OX40 agonist ivuxolimab in advanced cancers. As regards this clone: Its target is not known.

Study outcomes and limitations: At 0.1-3.0 mg/kg, partial responders had clonal expansion among the lowest observed.

The data were produced by immunoSEQ multiplex PCR, yet TCRdb's version contains in-frame clones alone and is incomplete. The sample lists 70,000 to 95,000 clones; roughly 88% were seen once. V lost 2 bases and J lost 2; bases outside the gene matches: 0. This CDR3 contains 16 residues. The germline V gene has CDR1 KGHSH and CDR2 LQKENI. The chain carries TRBV18 and TRBJ2-1, with TRBD2 identical over 13 bases. The clonotype originates from an adult with an advanced solid tumor such as melanoma, head and neck, liver or kidney cancer. Specimen: CD4+ or CD8+ T cells sorted from blood, collected in a trial of the OX40 agonist ivuxolimab. CDR3 DNA: TGTGCCAGCTCACCAGGACTAGCGGGAGCCTACAATGAGCAGTTCTTC. Protein sequence: CASSPGLAGAYNEQFF.